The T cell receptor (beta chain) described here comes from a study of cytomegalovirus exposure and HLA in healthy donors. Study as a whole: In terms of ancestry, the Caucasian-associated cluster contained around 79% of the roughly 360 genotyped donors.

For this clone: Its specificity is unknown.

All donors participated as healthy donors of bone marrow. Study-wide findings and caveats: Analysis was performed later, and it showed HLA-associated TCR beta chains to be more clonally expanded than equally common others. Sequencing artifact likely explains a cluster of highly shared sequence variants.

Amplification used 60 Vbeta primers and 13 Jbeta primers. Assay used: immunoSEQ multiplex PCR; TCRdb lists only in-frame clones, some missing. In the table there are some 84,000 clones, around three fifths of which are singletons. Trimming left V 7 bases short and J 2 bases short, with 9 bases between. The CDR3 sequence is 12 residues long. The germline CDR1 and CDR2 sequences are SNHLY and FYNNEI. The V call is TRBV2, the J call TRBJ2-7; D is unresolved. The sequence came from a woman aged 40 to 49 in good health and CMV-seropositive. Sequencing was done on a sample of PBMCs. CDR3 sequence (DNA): TGTGCCAGCAATAACCTACCCTACGAGCAGTACTTC. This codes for CASNNLPYEQYF.